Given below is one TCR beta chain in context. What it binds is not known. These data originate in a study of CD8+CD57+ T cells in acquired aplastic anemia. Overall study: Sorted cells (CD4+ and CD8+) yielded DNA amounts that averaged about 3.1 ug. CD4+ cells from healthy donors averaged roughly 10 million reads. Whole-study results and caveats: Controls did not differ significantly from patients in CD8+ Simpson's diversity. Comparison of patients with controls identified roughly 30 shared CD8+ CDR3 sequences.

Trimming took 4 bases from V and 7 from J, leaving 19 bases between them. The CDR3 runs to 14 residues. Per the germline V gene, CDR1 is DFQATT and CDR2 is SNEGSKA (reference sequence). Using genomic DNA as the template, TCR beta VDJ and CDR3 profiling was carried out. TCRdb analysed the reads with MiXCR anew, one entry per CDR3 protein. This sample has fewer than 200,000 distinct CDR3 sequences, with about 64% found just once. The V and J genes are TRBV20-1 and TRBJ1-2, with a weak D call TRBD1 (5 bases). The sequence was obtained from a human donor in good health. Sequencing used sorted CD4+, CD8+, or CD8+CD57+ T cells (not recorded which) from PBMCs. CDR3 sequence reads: CSATGRLTSGGYTF. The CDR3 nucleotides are TGCAGTGCTACGGGACGATTGACGAGTGGTGGCTACACCTTC.